This T cell receptor beta chain was sequenced during a study of blood T cells in healthy people across ages (dated by TCRdb to the mid-2010s). A note on the overall study: In model experiments, template switching captured about one uniquely barcoded TCR beta cDNA molecule for every two T cells. Donors were grouped into four age groups: young (average roughly 15 years), middle-aged (roughly 37), aged (around 60) and long-lived (around 80). Two additional independent replicas of 1 million unique cDNA reads from the same blood draw were analyzed for two donors (one aged 18 to 30 and one aged 80 or older). To avoid experimental bias, donors of different ages were distributed randomly across sequencing lanes. The study measured age-related changes in TCR beta repertoire diversity using deep sequencing normalized with unique cDNA molecular identifiers.

Findings and caveats that apply to the study as a whole: Because donor CMV infection status was unknown, age-related changes in expanded clonotypes were potentially confounded. Compared with the aged group, the long-lived group had more naive CD4+ T cells, fewer expanded clones and increased TCR diversity, suggesting age selection. Total diversity estimates from one million sequenced T cells were considered lower bounds and underestimates. Observed TCR beta diversity correlated strongly with the percentage of naive T cells measured by flow cytometry. Conclusive comparison of naive and antigen-experienced compartments was prevented by the profiling of bulk unsorted PBMCs. Observed TCR beta diversity per million T cells fell roughly linearly with age, and a significant reduction was already apparent by age roughly 40.

The library was generated by 5' RACE. TCRdb lists the instrument as Illumina HiSeq 2500. The second PCR ran for about 7 to 11 cycles and used a J-beta primer mix along with a sample-barcoded 5' primer. A unique molecular identifier was introduced onto each TCR beta cDNA molecule by a template-switch 5' adaptor carrying 12 random nucleotides. Each sample yielded at least 2.5 million CDR3-containing paired-end reads. First-strand cDNA synthesis was performed from all RNA using the Mint cDNA synthesis kit, with priming by a TRBC-specific oligonucleotide. Following uracil-DNA glycosylase treatment, all cDNA underwent a first 18-cycle PCR with the universal primers M1SS and BC2_uni_R. The original pipeline was this. For normalization, 1 million high-quality reads, each with a distinct molecular identifier, were randomly selected from each sample. Instead of being binned into consensus sequences, reads that shared molecular identifiers were thrown out. CDR3 identification, clonotype clustering and error correction used MiTCR with a Q25 quality threshold and the strictest error-elimination algorithm. A nonparametric unseen species model with Euler transformation was used to estimate lower-bound total TCR beta diversity. The public reads were reanalyzed by TCRdb: fastp trimming at Q25, MiXCR alignment, in-frame beta chains only. Every CDR3 protein is listed once, alongside the most common genes and DNA of its rows. TCRdb, not the authors, supplied the V and J calls. The sample profile shows 730,000 or so distinct CDR3 sequences; approximately 43% of them were found once. Together, the top ten hold 20% to 25% of the sample.

Donors were approximately 42 systemically healthy Caucasian individuals from Russia aged roughly 6 to 95 years. Each donor gave approximately 9.4 milliliters of peripheral blood, drawn into EDTA-treated Vacutainer tubes. Ficoll-Paque density-gradient centrifugation was used to isolate PBMCs, with at least 6 million obtained per sample. Total RNA was extracted from PBMCs with Trizol reagent, with at least 5.5 micrograms obtained per sample. For every donor, flow cytometry on a PBMC aliquot measured the percentage of naive CD45RAhigh/CD27high T cells. The CDR3 numbers 15 residues from cysteine through phenylalanine. The entry retains the CDR3 DNA only, 45 bases that are in frame from base 1. V is cut back by 5 bases and J by 5 bases, with 9 bases in the junction unmatched. The germline V gene sets CDR1 to SGHTA and CDR2 to FQGNSA. The sample holds a few counts of this clonotype. It lacks a known antigen. No qualities accompany the bases; no much larger clone lies one base away.

This receptor was taken from a woman in her fifties or sixties in good health. Sequenced material: blood. This sequence uses TRBV7-2 and TRBJ2-1; the junction holds 7 bases that match TRBD1. The CDR3 has the sequence CASSSLGGSNNEQFF. The DNA reads as follows: TGTGCCAGCAGCAGTTTAGGGGGCTCGAACAATGAGCAGTTCTTC.